The 28 T cell receptor beta chains below all came from one sample that was sequenced in a study of T cell responses to AZD1222 COVID-19 vaccine. Produced via immunoSEQ multiplex PCR; TCRdb's table is partial and in-frame only. The profile shows about 100,000 clones, around 87% of them singletons. This specimen consisted of peripheral blood, obtained on day 0 of AZD1222 vaccination. These receptors originate from an adult in good health.

The chain carries TRBV30 and TRBJ2-3, with 10 bases that match TRBD1. V shed 5 bases and J 3 bases; nucleotides not matched to a gene: 5. Germline V gene data show CDR1 as GTSNPN and CDR2 as SVGIG (reference sequence). The CDR3 has 14 amino acids. DNA of the CDR3: TGTGCCTGGGGGACAGGGGCTTATACAGATACGCAGTATTTT. Translating it yields CAWGTGAYTDTQYF.

The chain joins TRBV30 to TRBJ2-7; 8 bases agree with TRBD2. Germline CDR1 and CDR2: GTSNPN and SVGIG (reference sequence). Trimming at V came to 2 bases and at J to 6 bases, leaving 12 bases not matched to a gene. CDR3 size: 15 residues. For the CDR3, the DNA is TGTGCCTGGAGTCTCCCGGGAGGGTCTCTTGTCGAGCAGTACTTC. Protein product: CAWSLPGGSLVEQYF.

Points on this clone: The junction departs from the called germline gene at one end, perhaps through a read error. The V and J genes are TRBV7-2 and TRBJ2-5; either TRBD1 or TRBD2 may supply D (7 bases each). Per the germline V gene, CDR1 is SGHTA and CDR2 is FQGNSA. The CDR3 totals 19 residues. The CDR3, as DNA: TGTGCCAGCAGCCTAGCTGTACGGGTCAGGGGGGGCATCCAAGAGACCCAGTACTTC. It is translated as CASSLAVRVRGGIQETQYF.

This chain links TRBV18 with TRBJ1-4, with D possibly being TRBD1 (5 bases). This CDR3 spans 14 amino acids. V gave up 2 bases and J gave up 7 bases, with 11 bases separating them. The V gene's germline CDR1 is KGHSH and CDR2 LQKENI. The CDR3 is CASSPFGASEKLFF. Written as DNA, the CDR3 is TGTGCCAGCTCACCATTTGGGGCTAGTGAAAAACTGTTTTTT.

This chain links TRBV6-1 with TRBJ1-5; possible D gene TRBD1, 5 bases. This CDR3 is built from 16 residues. Looked up from germline, CDR1 is MNHNS and CDR2 is SASEGT. Trimming shortened V by 2 bases and J by 0 bases, and 11 bases separated the two germline ends. The CDR3 is CASSESGTHSNQPQHF. CDR3 nucleotide sequence: TGTGCCAGCAGTGAAAGTGGGACCCATAGCAATCAGCCCCAGCATTTT.

The chain couples TRBV5-1 to TRBJ1-2, with D maybe TRBD1 (6 bases). Germline V gives CDR1 SGHRS, CDR2 YFSETQ. The CDR3 length is 14 residues. V lost 3 bases, J lost 4 bases, and 13 bases lay in between. The CDR3 sequence: CASSSERTAYGYTF. The CDR3 nucleotides are TGCGCCAGCAGCTCCGAACGGACAGCCTATGGCTACACCTTC.

This clone has a handful of counts. This chain uses TRBV4-3 with TRBJ2-7, with 9 bases identical to TRBD2. The CDR3 has 16 amino acids. J lost 0 bases, V lost 0 bases, and 3 bases had no gene match. Germline V gene sequence: CDR1 LGHNA, CDR2 YSLEER. The CDR3 is CASSQETSGFSYEQYF. Written as DNA, the CDR3 is TGCGCCAGCAGCCAAGAAACTAGCGGGTTCTCCTACGAGCAGTACTTC.

This chain links TRBV7-8 with TRBJ1-1; tentatively, D is TRBD1 (6 bases). Germline lookup yields CDR1 SGHVS and CDR2 FQNEAQ. V lost 5 bases, J lost 1 base, and 14 bases lay in between. This CDR3 comprises 15 residues. CDR3 region: CASSPSGTPNTEAFF. Written as DNA, the CDR3 is TGTGCCAGCAGCCCTAGCGGGACACCGAACACTGAAGCTTTCTTT.

This clone appeared a single time. The chain has TRBV6-5 and TRBJ1-6; maybe TRBD1 (6 bases). Trimming removed 6 bases from V and 8 bases from J, with 14 bases in between. CDR1 is MNHEY and CDR2 is SVGAGI in the germline V gene. The CDR3 is made up of 14 amino acids. CDR3 sequence reads: CASRWDNADSPLHF. CDR3 nucleotide sequence: TGTGCCAGCAGATGGGACAATGCTGATTCACCCCTCCACTTT.

This clone has a single count. The rearrangement uses TRBV19 and TRBJ1-5; the D gene is possibly TRBD1 (5 bases). The CDR3 is 13 amino acids. Looked up from germline, CDR1 is LNHDA and CDR2 is SQIVND (reference sequence). Trimming shortened V by 1 base and J by 5 bases, and 6 bases separated the two germline ends. The CDR3 DNA reads TGTGCCAGTAGTATAGGCAGGGATCAGCCCCAGCATTTT. Protein sequence: CASSIGRDQPQHF.

With respect to this clone: A read error may account for a junction end that differs from germline. The V and J genes are TRBV7-7 and TRBJ1-1; D might be TRBD1 (5 bases). The germline V gene has CDR1 SSHAT and CDR2 FNYEAQ (reference sequence). The CDR3 runs 20 residues. In DNA form, the CDR3 reads TGTGCTAGCAGCTTGCCCCCTTGTACGGACAAGGGTTCTATGAACACTGAAGCTTTCTTT. Encoded protein: CASSLPPCTDKGSMNTEAFF. Using reference TRBV7-7 and TRBJ1-1 for the parts outside the CDR3, the full variable domain is GAGVSQSPRYKVTKRGQDVTLRCDPISSHATLYWYQQALGQGPEFLTYFNYEAQPDKSGLPSDRFSAERPEGSISTLTIQRTEQRDSAMYRCASSLPPCTDKGSMNTEAFFGQGTRLTVV.

The chain links TRBV9 to TRBJ1-5; D is uncertain. Germline CDR1 and CDR2: SGDLS and YYNGEE. This CDR3 comprises 13 residues. V was cut by 0 bases and J by 9 bases, with 10 bases left in between. The CDR3 DNA reads as TGTGCCAGCAGCGTAGGGGTAAGCTGGCCCCAGCATTTT. As protein: CASSVGVSWPQHF. The full variable domain, with the rest looked up from reference TRBV9 and TRBJ1-5, is DSGVTQTPKHLITATGQRVTLRCSPRSGDLSVYWYQQSLDQGLQFLIQYYNGEERAKGNILERFSAQQFPDLHSELNLSSLELGDSALYFCASSVGVSWPQHFGDGTRLSIL.

In its sample, this clone was seen a few times. The V gene is TRBV28, the J gene TRBJ2-2; D ambiguous. Trimming pared 5 bases from V and 4 bases from J, leaving 2 bases between. The CDR3 is 11 amino acids. Germline V gives CDR1 MDHEN, CDR2 SYDVKM. CDR3 sequence: CASSPTGELFF. The CDR3 DNA is TGTGCCAGCAGTCCCACCGGGGAGCTGTTTTTT.

The V gene is TRBV9, the J gene TRBJ2-2; TRBD2 matches at 10 bases. The CDR3 runs to 16 residues. Germline trimming cut 5 bases from V and 4 bases from J; bases unmatched to any gene: 8. Germline loops: CDR1 SGDLS, CDR2 YYNGEE. CDR3 residues: CASSRSSGGATGELFF. CDR3 in DNA: TGTGCCAGCAGTCGATCTAGCGGGGGAGCCACCGGGGAGCTGTTTTTT.

The V call is TRBV7-6, the J call TRBJ2-5, with D perhaps being TRBD1 or TRBD2 (6 bases each). V lost 1 base, J lost 1 base, and 10 bases lay in between. From germline, CDR1 is SGHVS and CDR2 FNYEAQ. This CDR3 is built from 15 residues. CDR3 DNA: TGTGCCAGCAGCTTAGGCCCGGGGGCCCAAGAGACCCAGTACTTC. Translation: CASSLGPGAQETQYF.

The count of this clone is one. The genes are TRBV6-2 or TRBV6-3 and TRBJ2-1; possibly TRBD2 for D (6 bases). V shed 2 bases and J shed 3 bases, with 8 bases lying between them. Germline CDR1 is MNHEY and CDR2 is SVGEGT. This CDR3 spans 14 amino acids. Written as DNA, the CDR3 is TGTGCCAGCAGTTACCGGCGGGGCTACAATGAGCAGTTCTTC. This codes for CASSYRRGYNEQFF.

V gene TRBV19 combines with J gene TRBJ1-3; TRBD1 aligns across 7 bases. In germline, CDR1 is LNHDA, CDR2 SQIVND (reference sequence). The CDR3 spans 15 residues. V lost 4 bases to trimming and J lost 4 bases; unmatched junction nucleotides: 7. The DNA for the CDR3 is TGTGCCAGTAGTACGCAAAGGACAGGCGGAAACACCATATATTTT. It yields the protein CASSTQRTGGNTIYF. The full variable domain, its missing parts supplied by reference TRBV19 and TRBJ1-3, is DGGITQSPKYLFRKEGQNVTLSCEQNLNHDAMYWYRQDPGQGLRLIYYSQIVNDFQKGDIAEGYSVSREKKESFPLTVTSAQKNPTAFYLCASSTQRTGGNTIYFGEGSWLTVV.

The genes are TRBV9 and TRBJ1-1; D unresolved. This CDR3 contains 15 residues. Germline assignment: CDR1 SGDLS and CDR2 YYNGEE. Trimming pared 0 bases from V and 1 base from J, leaving 10 bases between. The DNA of the CDR3 is TGTGCCAGCAGCGTAGAGCCCGATACGAACACTGAAGCTTTCTTT. Its protein is CASSVEPDTNTEAFF.

The J gene is TRBJ2-3, the V gene TRBV9; TRBD1 matches at 8 bases. Germline-derived CDR1 and CDR2 are SGDLS and YYNGEE. The CDR3 runs to 15 residues. V dropped 4 bases and J dropped 3; count of bases not matched to a gene: 7. The chain's CDR3 is CASSTRTGRTDTQYF. CDR3 coding DNA: TGTGCCAGCAGCACCCGGACAGGGAGGACAGATACGCAGTATTTT.

The V and J genes are TRBV4-1 and TRBJ2-4, with D hard to call. The germline V gene encodes CDR1 MGHRA and CDR2 YSYEKL. The ends were cut back, 2 bases at V and 0 bases at J, with 11 bases in the middle. CDR3 size: 16 residues. The CDR3 spells CASSQPNILAKNIQYF. The CDR3 DNA reads TGCGCCAGCAGCCAACCGAACATTCTAGCCAAAAACATTCAGTACTTC.

J is TRBJ1-4 and V is TRBV7-8; unclear D gene. Germline CDR1 and CDR2: SGHVS and FQNEAQ. Trimming removed 1 base from V and 5 bases from J, with 11 bases in between. The CDR3 covers 15 residues. The CDR3 sequence is CASSLESLKNEKLFF. In DNA, the CDR3 is TGTGCCAGCAGCTTAGAGTCTCTTAAAAATGAAAAACTGTTTTTT.

The chain is built from TRBV6-5 and TRBJ1-1; D is perhaps TRBD1 (5 bases). This CDR3 is built from 15 residues. Trimming removed 0 bases from V and 0 bases from J, with 8 bases in between. CDR1 is MNHEY, CDR2 SVGAGI, per germline. CDR3 residues: CASSYSGAMNTEAFF. CDR3 bases: TGTGCCAGCAGTTACTCAGGGGCCATGAACACTGAAGCTTTCTTT.

The chain recombines TRBV5-1 with TRBJ1-2; no clear D. In germline, CDR1 is SGHRS, CDR2 YFSETQ. Trimming cost V 5 bases and J 8 bases, with 19 bases left between them. This CDR3 is 14 amino acids long. CDR3 sequence (DNA): TGCGCCAGCAGATCCCCCGCCGACTCGGGAGGCTACACCTTC. It encodes CASRSPADSGGYTF.

In its sample, this clone was seen once. In nucleotides, the CDR3 is TGCGCCAGCAGCTCTTCCCCGGGACAAAACTATGGCTACACCTTC. Its protein product is CASSSSPGQNYGYTF. The chain joins TRBV5-1 to TRBJ1-2; maybe TRBD1 (6 bases). The CDR3 spans 15 residues. With 3 bases removed from V and 2 bases from J, the gap between germline ends came to 14 bases. Per germline, CDR1 SGHRS and CDR2 YFSETQ.

This clone appeared a single time. This sequence joins TRBV7-6 and TRBJ1-2; D not resolved. Germline V gene data show CDR1 as SGHVS and CDR2 as FNYEAQ. The V gene lost 1 base and the J gene lost 1 base, with 7 bases spanning the gap. The CDR3 is 14 amino acids. The CDR3 bases are TGTGCCAGCAGCTTAGGGGGTCGTAACTATGGCTACACCTTC. It yields the protein CASSLGGRNYGYTF.

The chain couples TRBV5-8 to TRBJ1-5, with unresolved D. V was cut by 2 bases and J by 3 bases, with 9 bases left in between. The CDR3 has 14 amino acids. Germline lookup yields CDR1 SGHTS and CDR2 YDEGEE. CDR3 sequence reads: CASSFGHFNQPQHF. The CDR3 nucleotides are TGTGCCAGCAGCTTCGGTCACTTCAATCAGCCCCAGCATTTT. Filled out from reference TRBV5-8 and TRBJ1-5, the complete variable domain reads EAGVTQSPTHLIKTRGQQATLRCSPISGHTSVYWYQQALGLGLQFLLWYDEGEERNRGNFPPRFSGRQFPNYSSELNVNALELEDSALYLCASSFGHFNQPQHFGDGTRLSIL.

This sequence joins TRBV9 and TRBJ2-7; D not certain. CDR3 size: 13 residues. Trimming took 4 bases from V and 0 from J, leaving 8 bases between them. The germline V gene has CDR1 SGDLS and CDR2 YYNGEE. Here the CDR3 DNA reads TGTGCCAGCAGCCCCCCTAACTCCTACGAGCAGTACTTC. Translated, it gives CASSPPNSYEQYF.

To note about this clone: Other DNA sequences within the sample encode an identical CDR3. The gene calls are TRBV29-1 and TRBJ1-1; TRBD1 agrees at 11 bases. The CDR3 covers 13 residues. From germline, CDR1 is SQVTM and CDR2 ANQGSEA. Trimming took 6 bases from V and 2 from J; bases not matched to a gene: 2. CDR3 sequence (DNA): TGCAGCGTAGGGACAGGGGGTAACACTGAAGCTTTCTTT. Translated, it gives CSVGTGGNTEAFF.